Shown below are 29 T cell receptor beta chains from a single sample sequenced in a study of T cell changes during pregnancy in multiple sclerosis. Sequencing used immunoSEQ multiplex PCR; TCRdb keeps in-frame clones, though not all of them. The sample includes about 92,000 clones, almost 95% of them seen just once. Sequenced here: peripheral blood, sampled in the first trimester of pregnancy. The receptor set was obtained from a female donor with multiple sclerosis, enrolled in a pregnancy study.

This chain connects TRBV5-1 to TRBJ2-7; a weak D match, TRBD2 (6 bases). Trimming removed 4 bases at V and 0 bases at J, with 14 bases between. The CDR3 consists of 15 residues. CDR1 and CDR2 (germline): SGHRS, YFSETQ. The CDR3 region is CASSVGLSGSYEQYF. The CDR3 nucleotides are TGCGCCAGCAGCGTGGGACTCTCTGGCTCCTACGAGCAGTACTTC.

This chain joins TRBV4-1 and TRBJ2-7, with a possible D match to TRBD1 (5 bases). Germline V gene sequence: CDR1 MGHRA, CDR2 YSYEKL. V was shortened by 0 bases and J by 2 bases, with 17 bases between the two germline ends. The CDR3 consists of 17 residues. CDR3 in amino acids: CASSQDRVQGYPYEQYF. CDR3 nucleotide sequence: TGCGCCAGCAGCCAAGATAGGGTTCAGGGATACCCCTACGAGCAGTACTTC.

V usage is TRBV6-6 and J usage is TRBJ2-3; D unclear. The ends were cut back, 4 bases at V and 6 bases at J, with 5 bases in the middle. The CDR3 is 11 residues long. CDR1 is MNHNY and CDR2 is SVGAGI in the germline V gene (reference sequence). The CDR3 loop reads CASSFVDTQYF. CDR3 DNA: TGTGCCAGCAGTTTCGTGGATACGCAGTATTTT.

V gene TRBV4-1 combines with J gene TRBJ2-7; TRBD2 is a possible D gene (5 bases). The length of the CDR3 is 17 residues. V lost 1 base, J lost 1 base, and 17 bases lay in between. The germline V gene has CDR1 MGHRA and CDR2 YSYEKL. This CDR3 is CASSQARGTEKSYEQYF. The DNA for the CDR3 is TGCGCCAGCAGCCAAGCCCGGGGAACGGAAAAGTCCTACGAGCAGTACTTC.

V gene TRBV28 combines with J gene TRBJ1-5, with a tentative D call TRBD1 (5 bases). The V end lost 1 base, the J end lost 2 bases, and 9 bases lay between the germline ends. Germline CDR1 reads MDHEN; CDR2 reads SYDVKM. There are 15 residues in the CDR3. In DNA form, the CDR3 reads TGTGCCAGCAGTTTATACGGGGGACGCAATCAGCCCCAGCATTTT. It is translated as CASSLYGGRNQPQHF.

The chain combines TRBV19 with TRBJ1-1; D might be TRBD1 (5 bases). Trimming pared 1 base from V and 1 base from J, leaving 7 bases between. CDR1 LNHDA and CDR2 SQIVND come from the germline V gene (reference sequence). This CDR3 spans 14 amino acids. CDR3 amino acids: CASSIVGANTEAFF. DNA of the CDR3: TGTGCCAGTAGTATAGTTGGGGCGAACACTGAAGCTTTCTTT.

The chain uses TRBV6-5 and TRBJ2-7; tentatively, D is TRBD1 (6 bases). This CDR3 has 11 amino acids. Germline CDR1 MNHEY, CDR2 SVGAGI. Trimming took 4 bases from V and 7 from J, leaving 8 bases between them. CDR3 sequence: CASSFQGEQYF. CDR3 bases: TGTGCCAGCAGTTTCCAGGGGGAGCAGTACTTC.

V usage is TRBV11-2 and J usage is TRBJ2-7; a possible D gene is TRBD2 (6 bases). The length of the CDR3 is 15 residues. The germline CDR1 and CDR2 sequences are SGHAT and FQNNGV. V was pared by 0 bases and J by 7 bases, with 16 bases between. CDR3 DNA: TGTGCCAGCAGCTTAGATAAATGGGGGGTTAAAGAGCAGTACTTC. Translation gives CASSLDKWGVKEQYF.

The V call is TRBV4-3, the J call TRBJ2-3; 9 bases are a match to TRBD2. Germline V gives CDR1 LGHNA, CDR2 YSLEER. This CDR3 has 16 residues. V shed 0 bases, J shed 4 bases, and the junction held 5 bases outside the gene matches. CDR3 DNA sequence: TGCGCCAGCAGCCAAGATCGGGGACTAGCTCCAGATACGCAGTATTTT. Protein sequence: CASSQDRGLAPDTQYF.

The chain employs TRBV7-6 and TRBJ2-7; TRBD2 might be the D (5 bases). The germline V and J ends were trimmed by 3 bases and 5 bases, with 8 bases remaining between them. Germline loops: CDR1 SGHVS, CDR2 FNYEAQ. This CDR3 contains 12 residues. CDR3 coding DNA: TGTGCCAGCAGCTTCGGACTGGACGAGCAGTACTTC. Protein: CASSFGLDEQYF.

Details on this clone: Other nucleotide sequences in the sample specify the same CDR3. This chain connects TRBV11-3 to TRBJ1-3; 10 positions agree with TRBD1. CDR1 and CDR2 from the germline V gene are SGHNT and YENEEA. The CDR3 is 15 amino acids. V lost 6 bases, J lost 4 bases, and 6 bases stayed unmatched. The CDR3 region is CASSPGQGPGNTIYF. Written as DNA, the CDR3 is TGTGCCAGCAGTCCGGGACAGGGGCCAGGAAACACCATATATTTT.

Only one count was recorded for this clone. The chain employs TRBV6-5 and TRBJ2-7; D not certain. The CDR3 is 11 amino acids. Trimming took off 2 bases at V and 3 bases at J, with 2 bases between the two ends. Germline V CDR1 and CDR2: MNHEY, SVGAGI. Here the CDR3 DNA reads TGTGCCAGCAGTTACCGCTACGAGCAGTACTTC. Translation gives CASSYRYEQYF.

Here the CDR3 DNA reads TGTGCCAGCAGCTTAATAGCGGGTGGGAACACCGGGGAGCTGTTTTTT. This gives the protein CASSLIAGGNTGELFF. V usage is TRBV28 and J usage is TRBJ2-2, with 7 bases lining up with TRBD2. V was pared by 6 bases and J by 1 base, with 8 bases of the junction left unmatched. Germline values: CDR1 MDHEN, CDR2 SYDVKM. The CDR3 loop spans 16 amino acids.

V and J are TRBV6-5 and TRBJ1-4, with D perhaps matching TRBD1 (6 bases). The CDR3 runs 16 residues. V lost 0 bases and J lost 5, with 13 bases in between. CDR1 and CDR2 from the germline V gene are MNHEY and SVGAGI. CDR3 nucleotides: TGTGCCAGCAGTTACTCGGCCTGGGGGCTGAATGAAAAACTGTTTTTT. Translated: CASSYSAWGLNEKLFF.

The chain employs TRBV19 and TRBJ2-3, with 15 bases aligning to TRBD2. The CDR3 is 20 residues long. Germline V lookup: CDR1 LNHDA, CDR2 SQIVND (reference sequence). V lost 1 base, J lost 0 bases, and 8 bases stayed unmatched. The CDR3 region is CASSIGWGLAGGPSTDTQYF. CDR3 DNA: TGTGCCAGTAGTATAGGATGGGGACTAGCGGGAGGACCTAGCACAGATACGCAGTATTTT.

The V and J genes are TRBV11-1 and TRBJ1-2; 7 nucleotides line up with TRBD1. The CDR3 spans 14 residues. J gave up 4 bases and V 5 bases, and 7 bases lay outside the gene matches. Germline V gene sequence: CDR1 SGHAT, CDR2 FQDESV (reference sequence). The CDR3 spells CASSSRQGGYGYTF. CDR3 bases: TGTGCCAGCAGCAGCAGACAGGGCGGCTATGGCTACACCTTC.

The J gene is TRBJ1-2, the V gene TRBV5-5, with D unresolved. The V end lost 0 bases, the J end lost 3 bases, and 6 bases lay between the germline ends. Germline values: CDR1 SGHKS, CDR2 YYEKEE (reference sequence). The CDR3 totals 13 residues. CDR3 coding DNA: TGTGCCAGCAGCTTGGTAGGAGACTATGGCTACACCTTC. Its translation: CASSLVGDYGYTF.

This chain links TRBV9 with TRBJ2-5; 14 nucleotides align to TRBD2. Germline CDR1 and CDR2: SGDLS and YYNGEE. This CDR3 region has 17 residues. With V trimmed by 0 bases and J by 4 bases, 5 bases remained unmatched. CDR3 region: CASSVDGLAGGGETQYF. CDR3 in DNA: TGTGCCAGCAGCGTAGACGGACTAGCGGGAGGAGGAGAGACCCAGTACTTC.

The J gene is TRBJ2-5, the V gene TRBV6-1, with TRBD2 matching over 10 bases. Unmatched junction bases numbered 5, after V lost 0 bases and J lost 4 bases. Germline assignment: CDR1 MNHNS and CDR2 SASEGT. This CDR3 has 16 residues. The CDR3 here is CASSEASSGSTETQYF. The CDR3 DNA sequence: TGTGCCAGCAGTGAAGCGTCTAGCGGGAGCACAGAGACCCAGTACTTC.

The chain combines TRBV6-5 with TRBJ2-1; 7 bases agree with TRBD1. CDR1 MNHEY and CDR2 SVGAGI come from the germline V gene. The CDR3 runs 11 residues. Unmatched junction bases numbered 7, after V lost 5 bases and J lost 15 bases. CDR3: CASSRDSIWFF. The CDR3 nucleotides are TGTGCCAGCAGTAGGGACAGTATTTGGTTCTTC.

The J gene is TRBJ1-5, the V gene TRBV2; no definite D call. This CDR3 comprises 14 residues. Germline CDR1 SNHLY, CDR2 FYNNEI. V lost 4 bases to trimming and J lost 7 bases, with 14 bases between them. In nucleotides, the CDR3 is TGTGCCAGCAGTGTCCGGGAACTAACACAGCCCCAGCATTTT. Encoded protein: CASSVRELTQPQHF. The full variable domain, its missing parts supplied by reference TRBV2 and TRBJ1-5, is EPEVTQTPSHQVTQMGQEVILRCVPISNHLYFYWYRQILGQKVEFLVSFYNNEISEKSEIFDDQFSVERPDGSNFTLKIRSTKLEDSAMYFCASSVRELTQPQHFGDGTRLSIL.

The chain employs TRBV19 and TRBJ1-2; the D is unclear. CDR1 LNHDA and CDR2 SQIVND come from the germline V gene (reference sequence). The CDR3 is 14 residues long. Trimming took off 3 bases at V and 7 bases at J, with 15 bases between the two ends. DNA of the CDR3: TGTGCCAGTAGTATGTTATCCGGGTCGGGTGGCTACACCTTC. Translated, it gives CASSMLSGSGGYTF. Filled out from reference TRBV19 and TRBJ1-2, the complete variable domain reads DGGITQSPKYLFRKEGQNVTLSCEQNLNHDAMYWYRQDPGQGLRLIYYSQIVNDFQKGDIAEGYSVSREKKESFPLTVTSAQKNPTAFYLCASSMLSGSGGYTFGSGTRLTVV.

The chain couples TRBV2 to TRBJ1-5, with 7 bases identical to TRBD1. V lost 1 base to trimming and J lost 3 bases; unmatched junction nucleotides: 3. CDR1 and CDR2 (germline): SNHLY, FYNNEI. The CDR3 extends over 15 amino acids. CDR3 sequence (DNA): TGTGCCAGCAGTGAAGAACAGGGGATCAATCAGCCCCAGCATTTT. It specifies CASSEEQGINQPQHF.

Details on this clone: Other DNA sequences from this sample encode an identical CDR3 as well. V and J are TRBV9 and TRBJ1-5, with D hard to call. The germline V gene has CDR1 SGDLS and CDR2 YYNGEE. The CDR3 runs 13 residues. Trimming shortened V by 2 bases and J by 4 bases, and 7 bases separated the two germline ends. CDR3 sequence: CASSVAENQPQHF. The CDR3, as DNA: TGTGCCAGCAGCGTGGCCGAAAATCAGCCCCAGCATTTT. Looking up the rest from reference TRBV9 and TRBJ1-5 gives the full variable domain: DSGVTQTPKHLITATGQRVTLRCSPRSGDLSVYWYQQSLDQGLQFLIQYYNGEERAKGNILERFSAQQFPDLHSELNLSSLELGDSALYFCASSVAENQPQHFGDGTRLSIL.

The chain couples TRBV29-1 to TRBJ2-7; 10 bases fit TRBD2. This CDR3 is built from 13 residues. V shed 2 bases, J shed 6 bases, and the junction held 4 bases outside the gene matches. Germline V gene data show CDR1 as SQVTM and CDR2 as ANQGSEA. CDR3 residues: CSVESGTSVEQYF. The DNA for the CDR3 is TGCAGCGTTGAAAGCGGGACTAGCGTCGAGCAGTACTTC.

The chain recombines TRBV6-1 with TRBJ1-2, with D perhaps TRBD1 (5 bases). The CDR3 sequence is 16 residues long. V was clipped by 1 base and J by 0 bases, with 12 bases between them. The V gene's germline CDR1 is MNHNS and CDR2 SASEGT. Here the CDR3 DNA reads TGTGCCAGCAGTGAAGTATATGGGGGGGCTAACTATGGCTACACCTTC. It is translated as CASSEVYGGANYGYTF.

J is TRBJ2-7 and V is TRBV28, with D hard to call. The germline V gene has CDR1 MDHEN and CDR2 SYDVKM. V shed 2 bases and J shed 6 bases, with 20 bases lying between them. The CDR3 has 16 residues. CDR3 DNA: TGTGCCAGCAGTTTAGGGCAGACAAGCCTACGTTCCGAGCAGTACTTC. This encodes CASSLGQTSLRSEQYF.

This clone was counted only a few times. The genes are TRBV2 and TRBJ2-7, with TRBD2 identical over 8 bases. Germline CDR1 reads SNHLY; CDR2 reads FYNNEI. The length of the CDR3 is 12 residues. The V and J ends lost 4 bases and 5 bases, in that order; junction bases with no gene match: 1. The CDR3 DNA sequence: TGTGCCAGCAGTGTCGGGAGGGACGAGCAGTACTTC. Amino acid sequence: CASSVGRDEQYF. The full variable domain, with the rest looked up from reference TRBV2 and TRBJ2-7, is EPEVTQTPSHQVTQMGQEVILRCVPISNHLYFYWYRQILGQKVEFLVSFYNNEISEKSEIFDDQFSVERPDGSNFTLKIRSTKLEDSAMYFCASSVGRDEQYFGPGTRLTVT.

The chain joins TRBV10-3 to TRBJ1-2; 8 bases agree with TRBD1. Trimming cost V 7 bases and J 2 bases; bases outside gene matches: 9. The CDR3 is made up of 15 amino acids. CDR1 is ENHRY and CDR2 is SYGVKD in the germline V gene. The CDR3 sequence is CAITNGQGLNYGYTF. In DNA, the CDR3 is TGTGCCATCACTAATGGACAGGGCCTAAACTATGGCTACACCTTC.